This T cell receptor beta chain derives from a study of cytomegalovirus exposure and HLA in healthy donors. CDR1 SEHNR and CDR2 FQNEAQ come from the germline V gene (reference sequence). Trimming pared 5 bases from V and 8 bases from J, leaving 19 bases between. The CDR3 is 15 amino acids. Findings of the study overall: Rare TCR sequences predominated, though certain public TCRs were found in many donors.

In regard to this clone: What it binds is not known.

Primers: 60 Vbeta forward and 13 Jbeta reverse. Produced via immunoSEQ multiplex PCR; TCRdb's table is partial and in-frame only. The table shows 120,000 or so clones, with approximately 75% occurring only once. Sequenced sample: PBMCs. The sequence came from a woman aged 45-65 years in good health and CMV-seronegative. V usage is TRBV7-9 and J usage is TRBJ2-1; tentative D call: TRBD1 (6 bases). The CDR3, as DNA: TGTGCCAGCAGCCCCCCGGGACACCGTGCCGATGAGCAGTTCTTC. Residues: CASSPPGHRADEQFF.